Listed below are T cell receptor beta chains from one sample, sequenced in a study of early T cells in non-severe SARS-CoV-2 infection. TCRdb used MiXCR to reprocess the 5' RACE reads, holding one entry per CDR3 protein. The data show approximately 76,000 distinct CDR3 sequences, about 11% seen once. The material sequenced was whole blood. The receptors come from an adult who was a healthcare worker with PCR-confirmed SARS-CoV-2 infection or an uninfected control (not recorded which). Both conserved end residues are part of each CDR3. Clone size is not always given. Where it is, it says once, few, many or a class for expanded clones.

v_call,clone_size,j_call,cdr3_aa
TRBV14,many,TRBJ1-3,CASSPLGDPGNTIYF
TRBV10-1,many,TRBJ1-4,CAQGSTANEKLFF
TRBV20-1,.,TRBJ2-1,CSARPFVTGANEQFF
TRBV7-2,few,TRBJ2-7,CASSSSGALYEQYF
TRBV7-2,many,TRBJ2-7,CASSLGRLAYEQYF
TRBV27,many,TRBJ1-1,CASSLSRGNTEAFF
TRBV6-5,.,TRBJ2-2,CASSYLRPGQGDRELFF
TRBV14,medium-sized,TRBJ2-7,CASSQRGYEQYF
TRBV9,many,TRBJ1-6,CASSVDVGRDLHF
TRBV29-1,many,TRBJ2-5,CSVEALQETQYF
TRBV5-1,.,TRBJ2-2,CASQPGHRTGELFF
TRBV5-1,few,TRBJ2-7,CASSWGRSPVPYEQYF
TRBV13,.,TRBJ1-2,CASSLPADIGYGYTF
TRBV19,few,TRBJ2-3,CASNPGQTFTDTQYF
TRBV29-1,many,TRBJ2-3,CSVERQGGDTQYF
TRBV4-1,.,TRBJ1-4,CASSQGGFKEKLFF
TRBV9,few,TRBJ1-1,CASSVGQGIEAFF
TRBV24-1,.,TRBJ2-1,CATSDRNRGEQFF
TRBV13,.,TRBJ2-7,CASSFRSGLPYEQYF
TRBV30,many,TRBJ1-5,CAWSQKGSQPQHF
TRBV5-5,.,TRBJ1-1,CASSLPALLLDGSTEAFF
TRBV20-1,many,TRBJ1-1,CSARVLGTGGTEAFF
TRBV10-1,many,TRBJ2-2,CASSETGVSSNTGELFF
TRBV5-1,.,TRBJ2-7,CASSLEGYTVEQYF
TRBV5-6,.,TRBJ2-1,CASSRQGGEQFF
TRBV12-3/TRBV12-4,many,TRBJ2-2,CASSKTGGMTGELFF
TRBV20-1,few,TRBJ1-1,CSARPPDGAGMNTEAFF
TRBV7-8,medium-sized,TRBJ2-1,CASSLEIAGIYNEQFF
TRBV5-1,few,TRBJ1-6,CASSRQQGNNSPLHF
TRBV20-1,many,TRBJ2-7,CSARVRTASYEQYF
TRBV20-1,.,TRBJ2-5,CSARDRLAALQETQYF
TRBV12-5,few,TRBJ1-1,CASGRGMNTEAFF
TRBV29-1,many,TRBJ1-1,CSVVLVVEAFF
TRBV12-3/TRBV12-4,many,TRBJ2-3,CASSLRGAIDTQYF
TRBV7-2,.,TRBJ2-7,CASSSGTPPYEQYF
TRBV10-2,many,TRBJ2-2,CASKFGTGRTGELFF
TRBV7-9,many,TRBJ1-4,CASDSGGYEKLFF
TRBV5-1,many,TRBJ2-7,CASSGGLSTYEQYF
TRBV12-3/TRBV12-4,many,TRBJ1-2,CASSTLSTATTF
TRBV29-1,.,TRBJ2-1,CSGGTSGGSPSFF
TRBV6-2/TRBV6-3,many,TRBJ2-7,CASSYQGGSYYEQYF
TRBV4-2,medium-sized,TRBJ2-5,CASSQDSRGETQYF
TRBV12-3/TRBV12-4,many,TRBJ2-7,CASSDSGKVSYEQYF
TRBV29-1,few,TRBJ2-2,CSVNRGGELFF
TRBV19,few,TRBJ2-7,CASSRSGGSPYEQYF
TRBV7-2,many,TRBJ2-7,CASSSSTLGEQYF
TRBV6-2/TRBV6-3,many,TRBJ2-2,CASSPQGQGAWGTGELFF
TRBV7-9,many,TRBJ2-3,CASSPGDPADTQYF
TRBV7-2,.,TRBJ2-1,CASSERAYNEQFF